This T cell receptor (beta chain) comes out of a study of beta chain features in type 1 diabetes. Study as a whole: Comparable age, gender and cell yields were observed in patients relative to healthy donors.

cDNA synthesis used the whole RNA isolate, giving expressed TCRB sequences. Clones were sequenced by immunoSEQ multiplex PCR, and TCRdb holds only the in-frame ones, with some missing. This table has over 150,000 clones, approximately 7.8% appearing once. This clone was picked up a small number of times. Its antigen is currently unknown. Possible read error: a much larger clone is one base away. The sample holds other DNA sequences that translate to the same CDR3. Germline CDR1 reads SEHNR; CDR2 reads FQNEAQ (reference sequence). This CDR3 has 11 amino acids. Study results and caveats: PCR might favor shorter templates, equally in patients and controls. Type 1 diabetes patients had moderately but significantly shorter TCRB CDR3s in all four CD4+ subsets.

A CD45RO/CCR7/CD25/CD127/CD95/CD27 panel sorted naive, central memory, regulatory and stem cell-like memory CD4+ cells. Sequenced material: central memory CD4+ T cells from blood. This sequence joins TRBV7-9 and TRBJ2-1; TRBD1 is a possible D gene (5 bases). The receptor was isolated from a woman aged 35 to 49 with type 1 diabetes. In nucleotides, the CDR3 is TGTGCCAGCAGCGAGGACAACGAGCAGTTCTTC. Its translation is CASSEDNEQFF.